This T cell receptor beta chain was recorded in a study of blood T cell repertoires in COVID-19. About the study: Nucleic acid was either cDNA or gDNA, and it came from T cells, B-cell-depleted T cells, or PBMCs.

Libraries were prepared by immunoSEQ multiplex PCR; TCRdb keeps only in-frame clonotypes and omits some of them. Among fewer than 250,000 clones, 65% to 90% were seen once, and the ten largest hold approximately 9%. Clinical histories supplied by participants themselves formed the basis of cohort assignment. Germline V gene sequence: CDR1 MNHEY, CDR2 SVGAGI. With 5 bases clipped from V and 1 base from J, the junction kept 5 bases outside the gene matches. This CDR3 region has 14 residues. The chain uses TRBV6-5 and TRBJ2-7, with TRBD1 identical over 7 bases. The sequence was obtained from a woman between 50 and 59 years old with acute COVID-19. The specimen was PBMCs or T cells enriched from blood (not recorded which). The CDR3 reads CASSPSGQSYEQYF. CDR3 nucleotide sequence: TGTGCCAGCAGTCCCTCGGGACAGTCCTACGAGCAGTACTTC.